The 10 T cell receptor beta chains in this list originate from one sample, sequenced in a study of T cell clonality in common variable immunodeficiency. Profiling relied on immunoSEQ multiplex PCR, and the TCRdb table lists in-frame clones only, not all of them. There are around 55,000 clones in the sample, none observed a single time. Material for sequencing was peripheral blood mononuclear cells. These receptor sequences come from a person aged 18 to 75 in good health.

This clone was detected many times. The read terminates 3 residues before the CDR3 end, so the remaining end is supplied by the germline J gene. J is TRBJ1-1 and V is TRBV20-1, with D uncertain. Per germline, CDR1 DFQATT and CDR2 SNEGSKA (reference sequence). This CDR3 contains 13 residues. The V end was cut by 3 bases, the J end by 7 bases, with 15 bases between. The sequenced part of the CDR3 DNA is TGCAGTGCTAGTTCGAACCCTGCGGGTGAA. The encoded protein is CSASSNPAGE. From start to end, the CDR3 is CSASSNPAGEAFF.

Many counts were recorded for this clone. The read falls 3 residues short of the CDR3 end, and the missing part is taken from the germline J gene. V usage is TRBV5-6 and J usage is TRBJ2-5, with D maybe TRBD1 (6 bases). The CDR3 contains 13 residues. V was pared by 1 base and J by 5 bases, with 9 bases between. Germline CDR1 is SGHDT and CDR2 is YYEEEE. CDR3 bases read: TGTGCCAGCAGCTTGCAGGGGTTTGAGACC. This sequence encodes CASSLQGFET. The whole CDR3 sequence reads CASSLQGFETQYF.

This clone showed up many times. The missing CDR3 end, 3 residues past where the read stops, is filled in from the germline J gene. J is TRBJ1-2 and V is TRBV10-1; TRBD1 matches at 7 bases. Unmatched junction bases numbered 5, after V lost 0 bases and J lost 4 bases. The CDR3 is 15 residues long. Germline loops: CDR1 WNHNN, CDR2 SYGVQD (reference sequence). The sequenced CDR3 bases are TGCGCCAGCAGTGAGTCAGTCCAGGGGGTCTATGGC. Encoded protein: CASSESVQGVYG. The CDR3 in full is CASSESVQGVYGYTF.

This clone was seen repeatedly, ten times or more. The read falls 3 residues short of the CDR3 end, and the missing part is taken from the germline J gene. This sequence joins TRBV2 and TRBJ2-1, with D unclear. CDR1 is SNHLY, CDR2 FYNNEI, per germline. V was pared by 8 bases and J by 6 bases, with 5 bases between. CDR3 length equals 10 residues. Partial CDR3 DNA: TGTGCCAGCCAAATCAATGAG. Amino acids: CASQINE. The entire CDR3 sequence reads CASQINEQFF.

Comment on this clone: The read ends 3 residues early relative to the CDR3; the germline J gene fills the gap. The sample contains more than one DNA sequence encoding this CDR3. The chain combines TRBV5-1 with TRBJ1-2; D may be TRBD1 (6 bases). The CDR3 runs to 13 residues. The germline CDR1 and CDR2 sequences are SGHRS and YFSETQ. CDR3 bases read: TGCGCCAGCAGCTTGGGTCAGGGGCAAGGG. Translated, it gives CASSLGQGQG. The complete CDR3 reads CASSLGQGQGYTF.

This clone came up many times. The missing CDR3 end, 3 residues past where the read stops, is filled in from the germline J gene. The V gene is TRBV18, the J gene TRBJ2-5; weak D call: TRBD1 (5 bases). Per germline, CDR1 KGHSH and CDR2 LQKENI. The CDR3 has 15 amino acids. V gave up 3 bases and J gave up 5 bases, with 16 bases separating them. This CDR3 is CASSPTARVGETQYF. The sequenced part of the CDR3 DNA is TGTGCCAGCTCACCGACAGCCCGAGTGGGGGAGACC.

Concerning this clone itself: The read halts 3 residues ahead of the CDR3 end, with the missing end drawn from the germline J gene. The chain employs TRBV6-2 or TRBV6-3 and TRBJ1-2; D perhaps matches TRBD1 (5 bases). Per germline, CDR1 MNHEY and CDR2 SVGEGT. CDR3 length: 13 amino acids. CDR3: CASKLQEGNDYTF. CDR3 bases read: TGTGCCAGCAAGCTACAGGAGGGGAATGAC.

This clone was detected many times. From the germline J gene comes the end of the CDR3, since the read stops 3 residues before it. This sequence joins TRBV29-1 and TRBJ1-2; possible D gene TRBD1, 5 bases. V dropped 6 bases and J dropped 3 bases, with 14 bases sitting between them. Per germline, CDR1 SQVTM and CDR2 ANQGSEA. This CDR3 is 13 amino acids long. The CDR3 bases that were read are TGCAGCGTCTCGCGGGGGGTGGACTATGGC. Its protein is CSVSRGVDYG. The complete CDR3 sequence is CSVSRGVDYGYTF.

There are many counts of this clone. Partial CDR3 DNA: TGTGCCAGCAGCGGAGGGGTCCCTGGGCCCTATGGC. Encoded protein: CASSGGVPGPYG. The full CDR3 is CASSGGVPGPYGYTF. This chain joins TRBV6-2 or TRBV6-3 and TRBJ1-2, with D possibly TRBD1 on 5 matching bases. The CDR3 is cut off 3 residues early in the read; its end comes from the germline J gene. The germline V and J ends were trimmed by 6 bases and 4 bases, with 18 bases remaining between them. The CDR3 consists of 15 residues. CDR1 and CDR2 (germline): MNHEY, SVGEGT.

This clone was seen at least ten times. The read comes to an end 3 residues before the CDR3 does, leaving the germline J gene to fill in the end. The rearrangement uses TRBV6-4 and TRBJ1-2; D unclear. Germline-derived CDR1 and CDR2 are MRHNA and SNTAGT. This CDR3 is built from 12 residues. The part of the CDR3 DNA that was read is TGTGCCAGCAGGAGCGGTGTGGGCGGC. Amino acid sequence: CASRSGVGG. The whole CDR3 protein reads CASRSGVGGYTF.